These 2 T cell receptor beta chains originate from one sample sequenced in a study of blood T cell repertoires in COVID-19. Data came from immunoSEQ multiplex PCR; TCRdb stores just in-frame clones and leaves some out. The table shows about 200,000 clones, with about nine tenths occurring only once. The sequenced material came from peripheral blood. The receptors come from a woman in her forties with acute or convalescent COVID-19.

This clone was seen more than once but under ten times. CDR3 amino acids: CASSQRGYAFF. For the CDR3, the DNA is TGTGCCAGCAGCCAACGAGGGTACGCTTTCTTT. The chain carries TRBV3-1 (or the pseudogene TRBV3-2) and TRBJ1-1; D is unclear. Germline values: CDR1 LGHDT, CDR2 YNNKEL (reference sequence). V dropped 2 bases and J dropped 11 bases, with 9 bases sitting between them. The CDR3 loop spans 11 amino acids.

The J gene is TRBJ1-2, the V gene TRBV9, with 10 bases identical to TRBD1. This CDR3 is built from 15 residues. V was clipped by 4 bases and J by 0 bases; unmatched bases: 3. In germline, CDR1 is SGDLS, CDR2 YYNGEE. Written as DNA, the CDR3 is TGTGCCAGCAGCTCCGGGACAGGGGCTAACTATGGCTACACCTTC. Its translation is CASSSGTGANYGYTF.